This passage covers 28 T cell receptor beta chains from one sample sequenced in a study of T cells in Graves' hyperthyroidism and ophthalmopathy. Using RNA transcripts as the source, TCR beta CDR3 regions were amplified. The study used the HTBI primer set for a first-round RT-PCR of the TCR CDR3. MiXCR, applied by TCRdb to the multiplex PCR reads, yields one record per CDR3 protein. The sample yields hundreds of thousands of distinct CDR3 sequences, 45% seen once. The specimen sequenced was peripheral blood or thyroid tissue (not recorded which). Receptors were obtained from an adult man with Graves' disease, either hyperthyroidism or ophthalmopathy (not recorded which).

V and J are TRBV7-6 and TRBJ1-2, with a tentative D call TRBD1 (5 bases). V dropped 6 bases and J dropped 11 bases, with 16 bases sitting between them. CDR3 length: 12 amino acids. From germline, CDR1 is SGHVS and CDR2 FNYEAQ. The CDR3 sequence is CASSGAGARYTF. The CDR3 nucleotides read TGTGCCAGCAGTGGAGCCGGGGCTCGGTACACCTTC. Using reference TRBV7-6 and TRBJ1-2 for the parts outside the CDR3, the full variable domain is GAGVSQSPRYKVTKRGQDVALRCDPISGHVSLYWYRQALGQGPEFLTYFNYEAQQDKSGLPNDRFSAERPEGSISTLTIQRTEQRDSAMYRCASSGAGARYTFGSGTRLTVV.

This clonotype was detected many times. The V and J genes are TRBV7-6 and TRBJ1-4; D is possibly TRBD1 (5 bases). The V and J ends lost 5 bases and 0 bases respectively, with 10 bases between them. Per the germline V gene, CDR1 is SGHVS and CDR2 is FNYEAQ. CDR3 length equals 15 residues. CDR3 nucleotides: TGTGCCAGCAGCCTCGGGGCACCAACTAATGAAAAACTGTTTTTT. This gives the protein CASSLGAPTNEKLFF.

The chain carries TRBV7-6 and TRBJ2-2; D possibly corresponds to TRBD1 (6 bases). The CDR3 runs to 16 residues. The V gene's germline CDR1 is SGHVS and CDR2 FNYEAQ. V was trimmed by 3 bases and J by 0 bases, leaving 11 bases between them. The CDR3: CASSFTGRANTGELFF. In nucleotides, the CDR3 is TGTGCCAGCAGCTTTACAGGGCGGGCGAACACCGGGGAGCTGTTTTTT.

The chain is built from TRBV10-3 and TRBJ2-7; maybe TRBD1 (6 bases). Germline V gives CDR1 ENHRY, CDR2 SYGVKD. Trimming stripped 2 bases from V and 7 bases from J, with 15 bases between. This CDR3 has 14 residues. The chain's CDR3 is CAISERGGGAEQYF. For the CDR3, the DNA is TGTGCCATCAGTGAGCGTGGTGGGGGCGCAGAGCAGTACTTC.

This clonotype was recorded once. The rearrangement joins TRBV19 to TRBJ1-2; D is unresolved. V gave up 8 bases and J gave up 13 bases, with 20 bases separating them. The CDR3 runs to 12 residues. The V gene's germline CDR1 is LNHDA and CDR2 SQIVND (reference sequence). CDR3 DNA sequence: TGTGCCAGTGAGGTCGGGCGGCGAGTTTTCACCTTC. Its protein product is CASEVGRRVFTF.

V gene TRBV12-3 or TRBV12-4 combines with J gene TRBJ1-2, with D possibly matching TRBD1 (6 bases). Trimming left V 7 bases short and J 4 bases short, with 16 bases between. This CDR3 spans 14 amino acids. The CDR3 reads CASTTSRGLYGYTF. In DNA, the CDR3 is TGTGCCAGCACCACCTCCCGGGGGCTCTATGGCTACACCTTC.

V and J are TRBV7-9 and TRBJ1-4; no clear D gene. Looked up from germline, CDR1 is SEHNR and CDR2 is FQNEAQ (reference sequence). Trimming removed 3 bases at V and 4 bases at J, with 6 bases between. CDR3 length: 13 amino acids. The CDR3 DNA reads TGTGCCAGCAGCTTGGAGAATAATGAAAAACTGTTTTTT. Its protein product is CASSLENNEKLFF.

This clonotype was counted ten times or more. The V and J genes are TRBV7-9 and TRBJ1-5; D possibly corresponds to TRBD1 (6 bases). V lost 4 bases and J 2 bases, leaving 15 bases between the germline ends. Per germline, CDR1 SEHNR and CDR2 FQNEAQ (reference sequence). The CDR3 consists of 16 residues. The CDR3 protein is CASSSFGGSGNQPQHF. DNA of the CDR3: TGTGCCAGCAGCTCGTTCGGGGGCTCGGGCAATCAGCCCCAGCATTTT.

This clonotype appeared a few times. The gene calls are TRBV20-1 and TRBJ2-7; 7 bases are shared with TRBD2. The CDR3 loop spans 16 amino acids. Germline assignment: CDR1 DFQATT and CDR2 SNEGSKA (reference sequence). The V and J ends lost 0 bases and 0 bases, in that order; junction bases with no gene match: 8. The CDR3, as DNA: TGCAGTGCTAGAGATTGGGGAGCGGGGAGCTCCTACGAGCAGTACTTC. Translated, it gives CSARDWGAGSSYEQYF.

V usage is TRBV2 and J usage is TRBJ1-3, with a possible D match to TRBD1 (6 bases). The CDR3 spans 16 residues. The germline V gene encodes CDR1 SNHLY and CDR2 FYNNEI. Trimming pared 6 bases from V and 0 bases from J, leaving 15 bases between. The CDR3 is CASRDRDGYSGNTIYF. The CDR3 region has the DNA TGTGCCAGCAGGGACAGAGACGGATACTCTGGAAACACCATATATTTT.

Details on this clonotype: The junction and the germline gene differ at one end; a read error may be behind it. The rearrangement links TRBV19 to TRBJ1-5; D is unclear. The CDR3 contains 13 residues. The germline V gene encodes CDR1 LNHDA and CDR2 SQIVND (reference sequence). The DNA for the CDR3 is TGTGCCAGTAGGCGCGGCCACAATGAGCCCCAGCATTTT. Translation: CASRRGHNEPQHF.

As DNA, the CDR3 is TGTGCCAGCAGTGATTCACGCGGGGTGCTAAACGAGCAGTACTTC. Encoded protein: CASSDSRGVLNEQYF. The chain is built from TRBV2 and TRBJ2-7; the D gene is possibly TRBD2 (6 bases). Trimming pared 3 bases from V and 5 bases from J, leaving 17 bases between. Germline loops: CDR1 SNHLY, CDR2 FYNNEI. The CDR3 covers 15 residues.

On this clonotype itself: Possible read error: a much larger clone is one base away. The V gene is TRBV2, the J gene TRBJ1-5, with 10 bases that match TRBD1. In germline, CDR1 is SNHLY, CDR2 FYNNEI. The CDR3 runs 15 residues. V was pared by 7 bases and J by 2 bases, with 5 bases of the junction left unmatched. This CDR3 is CASTGTGEGNQPQHF. In DNA form, the CDR3 reads TGTGCCAGCACCGGGACAGGGGAAGGCAATCAGCCCCAGCATTTT.

This clonotype came up many times. This chain links TRBV9 with TRBJ1-5; D is unclear. In germline, CDR1 is SGDLS, CDR2 YYNGEE. The V and J ends lost 0 bases and 0 bases respectively, with 7 bases between them. This CDR3 has 15 residues. In DNA form, the CDR3 reads TGTGCCAGCAGCGTAGAGTCAGATAGCAATCAGCCCCAGCATTTT. Translating it yields CASSVESDSNQPQHF.

This rearrangement joins TRBV6-5 to TRBJ2-7; 8 nucleotides agree with TRBD2. J was trimmed by 3 bases and V by 4 bases; bases with no gene match: 2. CDR1 MNHEY and CDR2 SVGAGI come from the germline V gene. This CDR3 region has 13 residues. In DNA form, the CDR3 reads TGTGCCAGCAGTTCGGGACTAGGCTACGAGCAGTACTTC. Translation: CASSSGLGYEQYF.

V and J are TRBV29-1 and TRBJ2-7; D remains unclear. V lost 8 bases and J lost 0, with 11 bases in between. This CDR3 has 12 residues. Germline CDR1 and CDR2: SQVTM and ANQGSEA. The CDR3 nucleotides are TGCAGCTTAGACCCAAGCTCCTACGAGCAGTACTTC. Encoded protein: CSLDPSSYEQYF.

The V and J genes are TRBV7-8 and TRBJ1-5, with D tentatively TRBD1 (6 bases). V was clipped by 3 bases and J by 4 bases, with 13 bases between them. Germline lookup yields CDR1 SGHVS and CDR2 FQNEAQ. This CDR3 has 15 amino acids. The CDR3 nucleotides are TGTGCCAGCAGCTTGGAGGGGGGCCCGAATCAGCCCCAGCATTTT. Encoded protein: CASSLEGGPNQPQHF.

This clonotype appeared a single time. At one end, the junction sequence differs from germline, possibly due to a read error. The chain joins TRBV6-1 to TRBJ2-7, with a possible D match to TRBD2 (6 bases). The CDR3 extends over 14 amino acids. Germline lookup yields CDR1 MNHNS and CDR2 SASEGT. The CDR3 sequence: CAISARLGSNEQYF. For the CDR3, the DNA is TGTGCCATCAGTGCACGACTAGGGTCCAACGAGCAGTACTTC.

This clonotype was seen a single time. This chain uses TRBV20-1 with TRBJ2-1; 9 nucleotides line up with TRBD1. The germline gives CDR1 DFQATT, CDR2 SNEGSKA (reference sequence). V lost 8 bases, J lost 10 bases, and 6 bases stayed unmatched. The CDR3 sequence is 11 residues long. In DNA form, the CDR3 reads TGCAGTACTCACAGGGGGCTGGAGCAGTTCTTC. This encodes CSTHRGLEQFF.

This sequence joins TRBV11-2 and TRBJ1-3; D is unresolved. Germline values: CDR1 SGHAT, CDR2 FQNNGV. The V end was cut by 0 bases, the J end by 4 bases, with 22 bases between. This CDR3 is 19 amino acids long. The CDR3 region is CASSLDQVIVRTSGNTIYF. CDR3 DNA sequence: TGTGCCAGCAGCTTAGATCAAGTAATCGTCAGAACCTCAGGAAACACCATATATTTT.

The chain uses TRBV7-3 and TRBJ1-6; the D gene is possibly TRBD1 (6 bases). The CDR3 length is 16 residues. The ends were cut back, 5 bases at V and 8 bases at J, with 19 bases in the middle. Germline values: CDR1 SGHTA, CDR2 FQGTGA. CDR3 coding DNA: TGTGCCAGCAGCAGGTCGACAGGAGCTCGTTATTCACCCCTCCACTTT. Its protein product is CASSRSTGARYSPLHF.

The J gene is TRBJ1-2, the V gene TRBV7-8; no clear D. Deletions cut 5 bases from V and 2 bases from J, with 12 bases between. The germline CDR1 and CDR2 sequences are SGHVS and FQNEAQ. CDR3 length: 14 amino acids. CDR3 region: CASSQVRGNYGYTF. CDR3 DNA sequence: TGTGCCAGCAGCCAAGTGCGGGGAAACTATGGCTACACCTTC.

The V and J genes are TRBV29-1 and TRBJ2-2, with 10 bases lining up with TRBD1. The length of the CDR3 is 13 residues. CDR1 SQVTM and CDR2 ANQGSEA come from the germline V gene. This CDR3 reads CSGDRGGTGELFF. The CDR3 DNA sequence: TGCAGTGGGGACAGGGGAGGCACCGGGGAGCTGTTTTTT.

Of note for this clonotype: A much bigger clone sits one base away, suggesting this may be a read error. The rearrangement joins TRBV11-3 to TRBJ1-2, with TRBD1 matching 8 bases. Germline values: CDR1 SGHNT, CDR2 YENEEA. This CDR3 is 15 amino acids long. Trimming cost V 1 base and J 4 bases; bases outside gene matches: 5. CDR3 sequence (DNA): TGTGCCAGCAGCTTAGGGACAGGGTCTGCCTATGGCTACACCTTC. This translates into CASSLGTGSAYGYTF.

This chain uses TRBV6-5 with TRBJ1-5; D unresolved. CDR1 and CDR2 (germline): MNHEY, SVGAGI. The CDR3 length is 15 residues. Trimming removed 4 bases at V and 1 base at J, with 11 bases between. The CDR3 DNA reads TGTGCCAGCAGTTTACCCCAGTGGAGCAATCAGCCCCAGCATTTT. It specifies CASSLPQWSNQPQHF.

This chain joins TRBV5-1 and TRBJ2-7; D ambiguous. Deletions cut 0 bases from V and 2 bases from J, with 6 bases between. Germline-derived CDR1 and CDR2 are SGHRS and YFSETQ. CDR3 length equals 13 residues. CDR3 DNA sequence: TGCGCCAGCAGCTTGGAAGTGACCTACGAGCAGTACTTC. This translates into CASSLEVTYEQYF.

The chain recombines TRBV29-1 with TRBJ2-2; D not certain. CDR1 and CDR2 (germline): SQVTM, ANQGSEA. The CDR3 contains 12 residues. Trimming cost V 8 bases and J 5 bases, with 12 bases left between them. This CDR3 reads CSLGSATGELFF. The CDR3, as DNA: TGCAGCTTGGGATCAGCGACCGGGGAGCTGTTTTTT.

The chain has TRBV11-1 and TRBJ1-1; no reliable D call. Trimming stripped 6 bases from V and 6 bases from J, with 14 bases between. Germline CDR1 is SGHAT and CDR2 is FQDESV (reference sequence). This CDR3 comprises 13 residues. CDR3 nucleotides: TGTGCCAGCAGTTTCGCGCGAATCGCTGAAGCTTTCTTT. This codes for CASSFARIAEAFF.